The clone carrying this T cell receptor (beta chain) came up a few times. The antigen is not known. This sample is drawn from a study of CD8 T cells in ankylosing spondylitis. Findings of the study overall: As reported, disease-linked clones showed significant enrichment in matched ankylosing spondylitis synovial fluid. For ankylosing spondylitis blood, a TCR beta motif of 7 or 8 highly homologous variants appeared characteristic. Previous work reported some of these motif variants in the synovial fluid and blood of reactive arthritis.

For TCR beta, libraries came from quantitative 5'-RACE with molecular barcodes. One entry per CDR3 protein, called by TCRdb with MiXCR from the 5' RACE reads. The table has 800,000 to 900,000 distinct CDR3 sequences, over 9.5% seen once. Sequencing used blood, either unsorted or a sorted T cell fraction (not recorded which). This clonotype was sampled from a male donor with ankylosing spondylitis.

CDR3 residues: CASISGGGEQYF. The CDR3 DNA is TGTGCCAGCATTTCGGGAGGAGGCGAGCAGTACTTC. J is TRBJ2-7 and V is TRBV7-9, with 7 bases aligning to TRBD2. J was trimmed by 6 bases and V by 7 bases; bases with no gene match: 6. CDR3 length equals 12 residues. Germline CDR1 is SEHNR and CDR2 is FQNEAQ (reference sequence). Together with reference TRBV7-9 and TRBJ2-7, the CDR3 gives the full variable domain: DTGVSQNPRHKITKRGQNVTFRCDPISEHNRLYWYRQTLGQGPEFLTYFQNEAQLEKSRLLSDRFSAERPKGSFSTLEIQRTEQGDSAMYLCASISGGGEQYFGPGTRLTVT.